The next 2 T cell receptor beta chains were all read from a single sample in a study of control samples from healthy donors and cancer patients. The assay was immunoSEQ multiplex PCR, and TCRdb's table has in-frame clones only and misses some. This table holds tens of thousands of clones, 70% to 90% found once. Sample: PBMCs. The receptors derive from a woman in her 50s with colorectal cancer.

The chain has TRBV10-3 and TRBJ1-5; no definite D call. This CDR3 contains 13 residues. The V and J ends lost 6 bases and 1 base respectively, with 7 bases between them. Germline V gene sequence: CDR1 ENHRY, CDR2 SYGVKD. The CDR3 spells CAISRESNQPQHF. The CDR3 coding sequence is TGTGCCATCAGCCGAGAAAGCAATCAGCCCCAGCATTTT.

This clone showed up just once. The chain joins TRBV7-2 to TRBJ2-3, with 8 bases aligning to TRBD2. CDR1 is SGHTA and CDR2 is FQGNSA in the germline V gene. The CDR3 spans 17 residues. Trimming removed 1 base from V and 5 bases from J; junction bases left unmatched: 11. The CDR3 sequence: CASSLEGGGSRVDTQYF. The CDR3 nucleotides read TGTGCCAGCAGCTTAGAAGGCGGGGGGTCCAGGGTAGATACGCAGTATTTT. The full variable domain, in which reference TRBV7-2 and TRBJ2-3 provide the parts outside the CDR3, is GAGVSQSPSNKVTEKGKDVELRCDPISGHTALYWYRQSLGQGLEFLIYFQGNSAPDKSGLPSDRFSAERTGGSVSTLTIQRTQQEDSAVYLCASSLEGGGSRVDTQYFGPGTRLTVL.